This TCR beta chain was identified during a study of vaccination effects on CD4 cells after COVID-19. Points on this clone: What it binds is not known.

Repertoires were generated with immunoSEQ multiplex PCR, while TCRdb's copy carries only in-frame clones and drops some. Found here are around 30,000 clones, about 62% of them singletons; the top ten hold roughly 9.2%. CDR3 size: 14 residues. J gave up 0 bases and V 6 bases, and 1 base lay outside the gene matches. The germline V gene encodes CDR1 MDHEN and CDR2 SYDVKM. Once cultured for around 11 days, the cells underwent separation to obtain CD4+ T cells. IL-2 medium was substituted for half the medium on days 3 and 7. The V gene is TRBV28, the J gene TRBJ1-2; the match to TRBD1 covers 10 bases. Source: CD4+ T cells from PBMCs cultured without peptide, taken before COVID-19 vaccination. This receptor was obtained from a human donor who received a COVID-19 vaccine. The CDR3 nucleotides read TGTGCCAGCAGGGGGACAGGGGCTAACTATGGCTACACCTTC. This codes for CASRGTGANYGYTF.